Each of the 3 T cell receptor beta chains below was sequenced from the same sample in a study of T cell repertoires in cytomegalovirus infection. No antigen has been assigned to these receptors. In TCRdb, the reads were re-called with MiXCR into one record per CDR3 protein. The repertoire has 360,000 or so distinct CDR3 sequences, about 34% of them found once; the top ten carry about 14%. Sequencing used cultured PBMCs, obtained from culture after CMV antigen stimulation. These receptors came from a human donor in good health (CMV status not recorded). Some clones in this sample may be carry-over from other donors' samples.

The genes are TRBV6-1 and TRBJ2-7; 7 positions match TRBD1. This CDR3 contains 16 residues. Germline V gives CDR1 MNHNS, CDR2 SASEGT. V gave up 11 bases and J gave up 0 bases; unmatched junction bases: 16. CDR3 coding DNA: TGTGCCGGCACACCCGGGACCGGGGACAGCTCCTACGAGCAGTACTTC. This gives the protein CAGTPGTGDSSYEQYF.

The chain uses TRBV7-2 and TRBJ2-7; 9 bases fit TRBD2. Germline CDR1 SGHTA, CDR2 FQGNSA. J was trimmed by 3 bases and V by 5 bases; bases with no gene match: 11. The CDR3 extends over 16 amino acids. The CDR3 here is CASSARSGSTVYEQYF. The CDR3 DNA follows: TGTGCCAGCAGCGCCCGTAGCGGGAGTACGGTCTACGAGCAGTACTTC.

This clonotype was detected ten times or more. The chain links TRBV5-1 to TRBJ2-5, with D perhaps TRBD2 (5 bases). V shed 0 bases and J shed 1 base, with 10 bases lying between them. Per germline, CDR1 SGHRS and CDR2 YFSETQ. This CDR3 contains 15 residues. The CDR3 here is CASSLAGRVQETQYF. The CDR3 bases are TGCGCCAGCAGCTTGGCGGGAAGGGTCCAAGAGACCCAGTACTTC.